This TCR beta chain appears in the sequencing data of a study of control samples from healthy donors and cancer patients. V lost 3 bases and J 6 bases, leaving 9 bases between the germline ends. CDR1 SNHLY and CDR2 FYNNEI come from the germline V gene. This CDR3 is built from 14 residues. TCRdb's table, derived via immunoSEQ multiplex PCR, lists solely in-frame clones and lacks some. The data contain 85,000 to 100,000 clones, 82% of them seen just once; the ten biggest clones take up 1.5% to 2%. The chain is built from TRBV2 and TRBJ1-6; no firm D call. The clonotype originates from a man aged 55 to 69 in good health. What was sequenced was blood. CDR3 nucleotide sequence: TGTGCCAGCAGTGACAGCCCGGGTAATTCACCCCTCCACTTT. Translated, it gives CASSDSPGNSPLHF.